These 10 T cell receptor beta chains were sequenced from one sample in a study of T cells in narcolepsy. The method was immunoSEQ multiplex PCR; TCRdb's version includes in-frame clones alone and lacks a portion of them. Among more than 30,000 clones, around 83% were seen once, and the ten largest hold roughly 0.7%. The sequencing sample was made of memory (CD45RA-) CD4+ T cells from blood. All receptors come from a human donor in good health.

J is TRBJ1-2 and V is TRBV5-1; TRBD1 might be the D (5 bases). In germline, CDR1 is SGHRS, CDR2 YFSETQ. V shed 0 bases and J shed 7 bases, with 16 bases lying between them. The CDR3 totals 15 residues. The CDR3, as DNA: TGCGCCAGCAGCTTGGGGGGCCAGGTAGTAGGTGGCTACACCTTC. Amino acids: CASSLGGQVVGGYTF.

The V gene is TRBV5-1, the J gene TRBJ1-1, with D unclear. The V gene lost 5 bases and the J gene lost 0 bases, with 8 bases spanning the gap. CDR3 length equals 13 residues. The germline V gene has CDR1 SGHRS and CDR2 YFSETQ. This chain's CDR3 is CASRRYVNTEAFF. As DNA, the CDR3 is TGCGCCAGCAGGAGGTATGTGAACACTGAAGCTTTCTTT.

This chain uses TRBV10-3 with TRBJ1-4; D gene ambiguous. Germline-derived CDR1 and CDR2 are ENHRY and SYGVKD. Trimming shortened V by 4 bases and J by 0 bases, and 9 bases separated the two germline ends. The CDR3 has 15 residues. CDR3 sequence reads: CAISGADSTNEKLFF. The CDR3 DNA reads TGTGCCATCAGTGGGGCGGATTCAACTAATGAAAAACTGTTTTTT.

V usage is TRBV28 and J usage is TRBJ1-3; D not resolved. V dropped 2 bases and J dropped 0 bases, with 8 bases sitting between them. Germline V CDR1 and CDR2: MDHEN, SYDVKM. This CDR3 has 15 amino acids. The CDR3 loop is CASSLEAYSGNTIYF. DNA for the CDR3: TGTGCCAGCAGTTTAGAGGCATACTCTGGAAACACCATATATTTT. The whole variable domain, filled in from reference TRBV28 and TRBJ1-3, reads DVKVTQSSRYLVKRTGEKVFLECVQDMDHENMFWYRQDPGLGLRLIYFSYDVKMKEKGDIPEGYSVSREKKERFSLILESASTNQTSMYLCASSLEAYSGNTIYFGEGSWLTVV.

The chain combines TRBV20-1 with TRBJ2-7; D is unclear. The CDR3 contains 11 residues. V was shortened by 0 bases and J by 5 bases, with 5 bases between the two germline ends. Germline values: CDR1 DFQATT, CDR2 SNEGSKA (reference sequence). DNA of the CDR3: TGCAGTGCTAGAGAATCCCACGAGCAGTACTTC. Translated: CSARESHEQYF.

This clone was recorded only once. The CDR3: CAIRQSGQMDTGELFF. In DNA form, the CDR3 reads TGTGCCATCAGGCAATCGGGACAGATGGACACCGGGGAGCTGTTTTTT. The J gene is TRBJ2-2, the V gene TRBV10-3, with 7 bases aligning to TRBD1. The ends lost 6 bases at V and 3 bases at J; junction bases unmatched: 10. Germline-derived CDR1 and CDR2 are ENHRY and SYGVKD. The CDR3 consists of 16 residues.

This rearrangement joins TRBV5-4 to TRBJ2-5; D is uncertain. V was pared by 3 bases and J by 5 bases, with 8 bases between. The CDR3 runs to 12 residues. Germline assignment: CDR1 SGHNT and CDR2 YYREEE (reference sequence). Here the CDR3 reads CASSSPRETQYF. The CDR3 DNA reads as TGTGCCAGCAGCTCGCCTCGGGAGACCCAGTACTTC.

The chain joins TRBV30 to TRBJ1-6; 9 bases agree with TRBD1. The CDR3 runs 15 residues. The germline V gene encodes CDR1 GTSNPN and CDR2 SVGIG (reference sequence). The V gene end was trimmed by 2 bases and the J gene end by 8 bases; junction bases not matched to a gene: 7. CDR3 DNA: TGTGCCTGGAGTTCAACAGGGGGCCTAGATTCACCCCTCCACTTT. Amino acids: CAWSSTGGLDSPLHF.

The V call is TRBV7-9, the J call TRBJ1-2; D is possibly TRBD1 (5 bases). Germline CDR1 is SEHNR and CDR2 is FQNEAQ (reference sequence). The CDR3 length is 14 residues. With 6 bases removed from V and 2 bases from J, the gap between germline ends came to 13 bases. CDR3 sequence (DNA): TGTGCCAGCAGTCCGGGACGCGAAAACTATGGCTACACCTTC. Protein product: CASSPGRENYGYTF.

V is TRBV7-2 and J is TRBJ2-3, with TRBD1 matching 7 bases. V shed 5 bases, J shed 2 bases, and the junction held 16 bases outside the gene matches. The CDR3 consists of 18 residues. The V gene's germline CDR1 is SGHTA and CDR2 FQGNSA. CDR3 DNA: TGTGCCAGCAGCCCGAGGCCAAGTACAGGGGCCTACACAGATACGCAGTATTTT. Protein: CASSPRPSTGAYTDTQYF.